This T cell receptor beta chain was observed in a study of T-cell reconstitution after alpha-beta-depleted transplantation in children. From germline, CDR1 is LGHDT and CDR2 YNNKEL (reference sequence). The CDR3 consists of 15 residues. Trimming took 2 bases from V and 7 from J; bases not matched to a gene: 9. TCRbeta library preparation incorporated unique molecular identifiers. In TCRdb, the PCR reads were re-called with MiXCR into one record per CDR3 protein. The sample lists 750,000 to 950,000 distinct CDR3 sequences; roughly 15% were seen once. The sequence derives from a male patient aged 5 to 17 who had a stem cell transplant for acute lymphoblastic leukemia, so the T cells may come from the graft donor. V and J are TRBV3-1 and TRBJ1-2, with 8 positions matching TRBD1. Sequenced material: PBMCs, mostly from graft donor cells, taken 360 days after TCRalphabeta/CD19-depleted stem cell transplant. In nucleotides, the CDR3 is TGTGCCAGCAGCCAACCCCGACAGGGGTTTTCTGGCTACACCTTC. Protein product: CASSQPRQGFSGYTF.